The entry that follows covers one TCR beta chain sequence. Antigen: not known. The PCR was carried out with 60 Vbeta primers and 13 Jbeta primers. Only in-frame clones appear in the TCRdb table, and some are missing; sequencing was by immunoSEQ multiplex PCR. This sample's table has roughly 100,000 clones. Germline loops: CDR1 SEHNR, CDR2 FQNEAQ (reference sequence). The V end was cut by 4 bases, the J end by 0 bases, with 10 bases between. The CDR3 extends over 14 amino acids. The data stem from a study of cytomegalovirus exposure and HLA in healthy donors. Study-level information: From donors who were HLA-typed, an early data release held approximately 84 million unique TCRs.

The study's findings and limits: An Asian-associated ancestry cluster reportedly showed fewer N-insertions than the roughly 670-donor mean in a later analysis. Another analysis was done later, and it associated approximately 15,000 TCR beta sequences with HLA alleles at 0.05 false discovery rate.

Sequenced sample: PBMCs. V usage is TRBV7-9 and J usage is TRBJ2-7; D is possibly TRBD1 (6 bases). The clonotype originates from a man aged 40-49 years in good health and CMV-seronegative. This CDR3 reads CASSSGQSSYEQYF. As DNA, the CDR3 is TGTGCCAGCAGCTCGGGACAAAGCTCCTACGAGCAGTACTTC.